A single sample is the source of the 32 T cell receptor beta chains below, sequenced in a study of T cells after yellow fever vaccination. In TCRdb, the 5' RACE reads were re-called with MiXCR into one record per CDR3 protein. In the table there are around 610,000 distinct CDR3 sequences, approximately 15% of which are singletons. The sequenced sample was PBMCs, obtained on the day of the yellow fever booster vaccination. The receptor set was obtained from a man aged 25 to 40 who received the YFV17D yellow fever vaccine.

V usage is TRBV7-2 and J usage is TRBJ1-2; D unresolved. Germline CDR1 reads SGHTA; CDR2 reads FQGNSA. V was pared by 5 bases and J by 5 bases, with 15 bases between. The CDR3 runs 14 residues. The CDR3: CASSTSGLFYGYTF. CDR3 in DNA: TGTGCCAGCAGCACCAGCGGGTTGTTTTATGGCTACACCTTC.

This clonotype turned up a few times. The chain recombines TRBV4-3 with TRBJ2-7, with 9 bases matching TRBD1. The CDR3 runs 16 residues. Germline lookup yields CDR1 LGHNA and CDR2 YSLEER. V lost 1 base, J lost 0 bases, and 4 bases stayed unmatched. The DNA for the CDR3 is TGCGCCAGCAGCCAAGCCGTGGACAGGGGCTCCTACGAGCAGTACTTC. As protein: CASSQAVDRGSYEQYF.

This clonotype was seen a handful of times. The gene calls are TRBV5-1 and TRBJ1-1, with D unresolved. The CDR3 has 12 amino acids. CDR1 SGHRS and CDR2 YFSETQ come from the germline V gene. V was shortened by 1 base and J by 9 bases, with 10 bases between the two germline ends. The CDR3 DNA sequence: TGCGCCAGCAGCTTGAGTGGAGATAAAGCTTTCTTT. Its translation is CASSLSGDKAFF.

The chain recombines TRBV20-1 with TRBJ2-7; 11 nucleotides match TRBD1. With 3 bases clipped from V and 2 bases from J, the junction kept 12 bases outside the gene matches. There are 17 residues in the CDR3. Germline CDR1 is DFQATT and CDR2 is SNEGSKA (reference sequence). The CDR3 loop is CSARRGLPGQGAYEQYF. The CDR3 nucleotides read TGCAGTGCTAGGAGGGGACTTCCGGGACAGGGGGCCTACGAGCAGTACTTC.

The J gene is TRBJ2-5, the V gene TRBV6-1; weak D call: TRBD2 (6 bases). This CDR3 has 16 amino acids. V shed 5 bases and J shed 4 bases, with 20 bases lying between them. Per the germline V gene, CDR1 is MNHNS and CDR2 is SASEGT. The chain's CDR3 is CASSPPGGPARETQYF. The CDR3 DNA reads as TGTGCCAGCAGTCCCCCCGGGGGACCAGCGAGAGAGACCCAGTACTTC.

This clonotype was found a few times. The V call is TRBV12-3 or TRBV12-4, the J call TRBJ2-5; D might be TRBD1 or TRBD2, each matching 5 bases. V gave up 4 bases and J gave up 9 bases, with 27 bases separating them. CDR3 size: 17 residues. The CDR3 here is CASSSLFGTGLQGAQYF. DNA for the CDR3: TGTGCCAGCAGTTCTCTCTTCGGGACGGGGCTCCAAGGGGCCCAGTACTTC.

The sample holds a few counts of this clonotype. V usage is TRBV4-2 and J usage is TRBJ1-2, with D hard to call. Germline assignment: CDR1 LGHNA and CDR2 YNFKEQ. This CDR3 has 16 residues. Trimming shortened V by 1 base and J by 0 bases, and 12 bases separated the two germline ends. CDR3 DNA sequence: TGTGCCAGCAGCCAAGGTCTGCGGTCGACTAACTATGGCTACACCTTC. It translates to CASSQGLRSTNYGYTF.

The CDR3, as DNA: TGTGCCATCAGTGAGTCTCAGGGAGGTTCCTACGAGCAGTACTTC. It is translated as CAISESQGGSYEQYF. The chain recombines TRBV10-3 with TRBJ2-7; D might be TRBD2 (6 bases). The CDR3 has 15 amino acids. Between the trimmed V and J ends, which lost 0 bases and 1 base, there was a span of 10 bases. CDR1 and CDR2 from the germline V gene are ENHRY and SYGVKD.

The gene calls are TRBV12-3 or TRBV12-4 and TRBJ2-7; D ambiguous. Trimming removed 4 bases from V and 3 bases from J, with 13 bases in between. The CDR3 runs to 14 residues. CDR3: CASSYGYPLYEQYF. Written as DNA, the CDR3 is TGTGCCAGCAGTTATGGTTATCCCCTCTACGAGCAGTACTTC.

The CDR3 region has the DNA TGCAGTGCTAGAGGGCTAGCGGGACGCACAGATACGCAGTATTTT. This encodes CSARGLAGRTDTQYF. The chain links TRBV20-1 to TRBJ2-3, with 9 bases aligning to TRBD2. The CDR3 is 15 residues long. J was trimmed by 1 base and V by 1 base; bases with no gene match: 3. Germline V gene sequence: CDR1 DFQATT, CDR2 SNEGSKA (reference sequence).

This clonotype was seen repeatedly, ten times or more. This chain uses TRBV30 with TRBJ2-5, with a possible D match to TRBD2 (6 bases). CDR1 and CDR2 (germline): GTSNPN, SVGIG (reference sequence). V was trimmed by 0 bases and J by 5 bases, leaving 7 bases between them. This CDR3 region has 12 residues. CDR3 sequence (DNA): TGTGCCTGGAGTGTTCGGGGGGAGACCCAGTACTTC. Encoded protein: CAWSVRGETQYF.

This rearrangement joins TRBV19 to TRBJ2-1; possibly TRBD1 for D (5 bases). V lost 2 bases and J 2 bases, leaving 10 bases between the germline ends. This CDR3 is built from 15 residues. The germline gives CDR1 LNHDA, CDR2 SQIVND (reference sequence). DNA for the CDR3: TGTGCCAGTAGTATATGGGGCGGAGCCTACAATGAGCAGTTCTTC. Translation gives CASSIWGGAYNEQFF.

This clonotype appeared many times. The chain joins TRBV5-6 to TRBJ2-7; 9 bases agree with TRBD2. Trimming removed 3 bases from V and 6 bases from J; junction bases left unmatched: 13. This CDR3 comprises 16 residues. Germline CDR1 is SGHDT and CDR2 is YYEEEE. CDR3 sequence: CASSYLTSGPLGEQYF. The CDR3 bases are TGTGCCAGCAGCTACCTGACTAGCGGTCCGCTAGGCGAGCAGTACTTC.

The table lists this clonotype with a few counts. The chain joins TRBV7-9 to TRBJ1-4, with no clear D. Looked up from germline, CDR1 is SEHNR and CDR2 is FQNEAQ (reference sequence). This CDR3 contains 15 residues. V shed 3 bases and J shed 2 bases, with 10 bases lying between them. CDR3 sequence reads: CASSLKGGTNEKLFF. CDR3 in DNA: TGTGCCAGCAGCTTGAAGGGTGGCACTAATGAAAAACTGTTTTTT.

This clonotype has more than one count but fewer than ten. The chain carries TRBV5-6 and TRBJ1-5, with a weak D call TRBD1 (6 bases). Trimming took 4 bases from V and 4 from J, leaving 15 bases between them. The V gene's germline CDR1 is SGHDT and CDR2 YYEEEE. This CDR3 comprises 15 residues. CDR3 residues: CASSLRQAPNQPQHF. The CDR3 region has the DNA TGTGCCAGCAGCCTGAGACAGGCCCCTAATCAGCCCCAGCATTTT.

This clonotype was picked up a small number of times. V usage is TRBV24-1 and J usage is TRBJ2-3, with 7 bases identical to TRBD2. Per germline, CDR1 KGHDR and CDR2 SFDVKD. The V and J ends lost 2 bases and 4 bases, in that order; junction bases with no gene match: 8. The CDR3 consists of 16 residues. In DNA, the CDR3 is TGTGCCACCAGTGATTATGAGGGAGGGCCAGCAGATACGCAGTATTTT. It specifies CATSDYEGGPADTQYF.

The chain uses TRBV7-2 and TRBJ2-5, with 7 bases fitting TRBD1. CDR1 SGHTA and CDR2 FQGNSA come from the germline V gene. The CDR3 length is 16 residues. After removal of 1 base from V and 2 bases from J, the junction contained 7 bases not matched to a gene. The CDR3 bases are TGTGCCAGCAGCTTAGTTTGGTGGGACAGACAAGAGACCCAGTACTTC. Translation gives CASSLVWWDRQETQYF.

This clonotype has a handful of counts. This chain joins TRBV12-3 or TRBV12-4 and TRBJ2-2, with D perhaps matching TRBD2 (7 bases). The CDR3 sequence is 17 residues long. Trimming took 4 bases from V and 6 from J, leaving 21 bases between them. CDR3 sequence reads: CASSSAWGGRVPGELFF. As DNA, the CDR3 is TGTGCCAGCAGTTCCGCATGGGGGGGCAGGGTGCCCGGGGAGCTGTTTTTT.

This clonotype was counted between two and nine times. This chain uses TRBV2 with TRBJ2-1; 10 bases align to TRBD2. V trimming: 10 bases; J trimming: 8 bases; junction bases outside the gene matches: 11. Germline V gene lookup returns CDR1 SNHLY and CDR2 FYNNEI. This CDR3 comprises 14 residues. The CDR3 here is CANRGLAGGYEQFF. CDR3 bases: TGTGCCAACAGGGGGTTAGCGGGAGGTTATGAGCAGTTCTTC. Based on the CDR3 plus reference TRBV2 and TRBJ2-1, the full variable domain is EPEVTQTPSHQVTQMGQEVILRCVPISNHLYFYWYRQILGQKVEFLVSFYNNEISEKSEIFDDQFSVERPDGSNFTLKIRSTKLEDSAMYFCANRGLAGGYEQFFGPGTRLTVL.

A few counts support this clonotype. V usage is TRBV7-2 and J usage is TRBJ2-1; TRBD1 matches 9 bases. Germline loops: CDR1 SGHTA, CDR2 FQGNSA. Losses at the gene ends were 4 bases for V and 4 bases for J; bases not matched to a gene: 8. The CDR3 is 16 amino acids. DNA of the CDR3: TGTGCCAGCAGCTCCCGGGGGACAGGGAGTTACAATGAGCAGTTCTTC. It encodes CASSSRGTGSYNEQFF.

J is TRBJ1-5 and V is TRBV27, with 8 bases identical to TRBD1. The CDR3 consists of 14 residues. Trimming took 8 bases from V and 2 from J; bases not matched to a gene: 5. In germline, CDR1 is MNHEY, CDR2 SMNVEV (reference sequence). The CDR3: CASVDRVGNQPQHF. The DNA for the CDR3 is TGTGCCAGCGTGGACAGGGTTGGCAATCAGCCCCAGCATTTT.

The chain has TRBV27 and TRBJ1-1; D remains unclear. Per germline, CDR1 MNHEY and CDR2 SMNVEV (reference sequence). There are 11 residues in the CDR3. V shed 6 bases and J shed 5 bases, with 7 bases lying between them. DNA for the CDR3: TGTGCCAGCAGGCGCGAAACTGAAGCTTTCTTT. This sequence encodes CASRRETEAFF.

This clonotype has just a few counts. CDR3 sequence reads: CATSEWSTGELFF. The CDR3 DNA follows: TGTGCCACCAGTGAATGGTCGACCGGGGAGCTGTTTTTT. This chain uses TRBV24-1 with TRBJ2-2, with D hard to call. The CDR3 contains 13 residues. Germline V lookup: CDR1 KGHDR, CDR2 SFDVKD. V was pared by 4 bases and J by 5 bases, with 7 bases between.

The table lists this clonotype with a few counts. The gene calls are TRBV4-2 and TRBJ2-3; the D is unclear. The CDR3 consists of 14 residues. V was cut by 1 base and J by 2 bases, with 7 bases left in between. CDR1 and CDR2 from the germline V gene are LGHNA and YNFKEQ. The CDR3 region has the DNA TGTGCCAGCAGCCAAGGAGCGTCCACAGATACGCAGTATTTT. Amino acid sequence: CASSQGASTDTQYF.

The rearrangement uses TRBV27 and TRBJ2-5; D perhaps matches TRBD2 (6 bases). The CDR3 is 16 amino acids. With 5 bases removed from V and 2 bases from J, the gap between germline ends came to 18 bases. Germline V gene data show CDR1 as MNHEY and CDR2 as SMNVEV (reference sequence). The CDR3 loop reads CASSHFPPSEQETQYF. For the CDR3, the DNA is TGTGCCAGCAGTCACTTCCCTCCTAGCGAACAAGAGACCCAGTACTTC.

A few counts support this clonotype. The V gene is TRBV20-1, the J gene TRBJ1-5, with a weak D call TRBD1 (5 bases). Germline assignment: CDR1 DFQATT and CDR2 SNEGSKA (reference sequence). There are 15 residues in the CDR3. Trimming took off 3 bases at V and 0 bases at J, with 12 bases between the two ends. Here the CDR3 reads CSASRGPNSNQPQHF. The DNA for the CDR3 is TGCAGTGCTAGTAGGGGACCAAATAGCAATCAGCCCCAGCATTTT.

This clonotype was seen more than once but under ten times. The chain is built from TRBV5-1 and TRBJ1-1; D not resolved. The germline gives CDR1 SGHRS, CDR2 YFSETQ. V dropped 3 bases and J dropped 1 base, with 7 bases sitting between them. There are 13 residues in the CDR3. The CDR3 nucleotides are TGCGCCAGCAGCTCCCTACAGAACACTGAAGCTTTCTTT. This sequence encodes CASSSLQNTEAFF.

This clonotype was observed a handful of times. The rearrangement links TRBV29-1 to TRBJ2-5; 8 bases line up with TRBD2. CDR1 and CDR2 from the germline V gene are SQVTM and ANQGSEA. V was clipped by 4 bases and J by 5 bases; unmatched bases: 6. The CDR3 spans 13 residues. CDR3 nucleotides: TGCAGCGTTGCAAGCGGGAGAGGTGAGACCCAGTACTTC. Translation: CSVASGRGETQYF.

This clonotype was picked up a small number of times. The rearrangement links TRBV9 to TRBJ2-3, with D tentatively TRBD2 (5 bases). The CDR3 runs to 16 residues. V lost 3 bases and J lost 4, with 18 bases in between. Per germline, CDR1 SGDLS and CDR2 YYNGEE. Here the CDR3 reads CASSAPSEGLADTQYF. In nucleotides, the CDR3 is TGTGCCAGCAGCGCCCCTAGTGAGGGATTGGCAGATACGCAGTATTTT.

This chain uses TRBV20-1 with TRBJ2-3, with D possibly matching TRBD2 (6 bases). There are 14 residues in the CDR3. From germline, CDR1 is DFQATT and CDR2 SNEGSKA (reference sequence). The germline V and J ends were trimmed by 0 bases and 14 bases, with 21 bases remaining between them. This chain's CDR3 is CSARDLVAEHLRYF. CDR3 nucleotide sequence: TGCAGTGCTAGAGATTTGGTAGCGGAACACCTCAGGTATTTT.

V gene TRBV5-1 combines with J gene TRBJ2-5, with 9 bases lining up with TRBD2. The CDR3 is 14 residues long. V lost 4 bases, J lost 1 base, and 2 bases stayed unmatched. Germline loops: CDR1 SGHRS, CDR2 YFSETQ. This CDR3 is CASSRGLAQETQYF. The CDR3 DNA follows: TGCGCCAGCAGCCGGGGACTAGCCCAAGAGACCCAGTACTTC.

This clonotype was counted a few times. This chain uses TRBV6-2 or TRBV6-3 with TRBJ2-7; D call uncertain. There are 13 residues in the CDR3. The ends were cut back, 4 bases at V and 3 bases at J, with 10 bases in the middle. From germline, CDR1 is MNHEY and CDR2 SVGEGT. The CDR3 protein is CASSSDSYYEQYF. The CDR3 nucleotides are TGTGCCAGCAGTTCAGACTCTTACTACGAGCAGTACTTC.